Each of the 14 T cell receptor beta chains below was sequenced from the same sample in a study of graft-versus-host responses after intestinal transplantation. These receptors' targets are unknown. The table came from immunoSEQ multiplex PCR; TCRdb's copy has only in-frame clones and leaves some out. There are more than 100,000 clones in the sample; approximately 95% occur only once, and roughly 3.5% lies in the top ten. The sample consisted of unstimulated CD8+ T cells sorted from spleen or lymph node cells, taken before intestinal transplant. These receptors all stem from a human donor who received an intestinal transplant.

The V and J genes are TRBV5-1 and TRBJ1-6, with 9 nucleotides matching TRBD1. With V trimmed by 3 bases and J by 10 bases, 5 bases remained unmatched. This CDR3 spans 14 amino acids. Per germline, CDR1 SGHRS and CDR2 YFSETQ. The CDR3 DNA follows: TGCGCCAGCAGCTCGGGACAGGGAGGCTCACCCCTCCACTTT. It encodes CASSSGQGGSPLHF.

This rearrangement joins TRBV29-1 to TRBJ1-2, with D uncertain. This CDR3 region has 11 residues. The germline gives CDR1 SQVTM, CDR2 ANQGSEA. V was clipped by 6 bases and J by 10 bases, with 15 bases between them. The CDR3 loop reads CSVSRDTAYTF. In DNA form, the CDR3 reads TGCAGCGTGTCCCGGGATACTGCCTACACCTTC.

The chain recombines TRBV28 with TRBJ2-1; TRBD1 agrees at 10 bases. The CDR3 has 16 amino acids. Germline V lookup: CDR1 MDHEN, CDR2 SYDVKM. The V segment lost 5 bases and the J segment 3 bases; nucleotides outside the gene matches: 7. The CDR3, as DNA: TGTGCCAGCAGTACCTTCGGGGACAGGGGCTACAATGAGCAGTTCTTC. Its protein is CASSTFGDRGYNEQFF. Full variable domain (missing parts from reference TRBV28 and TRBJ2-1): DVKVTQSSRYLVKRTGEKVFLECVQDMDHENMFWYRQDPGLGLRLIYFSYDVKMKEKGDIPEGYSVSREKKERFSLILESASTNQTSMYLCASSTFGDRGYNEQFFGPGTRLTVL.

This chain joins TRBV27 and TRBJ2-7; perhaps TRBD2 as D (7 bases). Trimming left V 5 bases short and J 6 bases short, with 11 bases between. The CDR3 is made up of 12 amino acids. Per germline, CDR1 MNHEY and CDR2 SMNVEV (reference sequence). DNA of the CDR3: TGTGCCAGCAGTCTGGGGGGGCCCGAGCAGTACTTC. It encodes CASSLGGPEQYF.

This clone was observed a few times. V gene TRBV28 combines with J gene TRBJ1-1; D is possibly TRBD1 (6 bases). In germline, CDR1 is MDHEN, CDR2 SYDVKM. V lost 5 bases, J lost 8 bases, and 12 bases lay in between. There are 12 residues in the CDR3. The CDR3 here is CASSVRGIEAFF. The CDR3 DNA reads TGTGCCAGCAGTGTCAGGGGAATCGAAGCTTTCTTT.

The chain recombines TRBV4-1 with TRBJ2-2; no clear D. CDR3 length equals 19 residues. V was pared by 0 bases and J by 4 bases, with 21 bases between. CDR1 is MGHRA, CDR2 YSYEKL, per germline. The CDR3 bases are TGCGCCAGCAGCCAAGATCCTTTCAGGATCCTGACGAGCACCGGGGAGCTGTTTTTT. It is translated as CASSQDPFRILTSTGELFF.

This sequence joins TRBV28 and TRBJ2-5, with D unclear. From germline, CDR1 is MDHEN and CDR2 SYDVKM. This CDR3 is 14 amino acids long. V was pared by 2 bases and J by 5 bases, with 12 bases between. The CDR3 sequence: CASSLTGLEETQYF. Here the CDR3 DNA reads TGTGCCAGCAGTTTAACCGGGCTAGAGGAGACCCAGTACTTC.

The J gene is TRBJ2-5, the V gene TRBV30; D perhaps matches TRBD2 (5 bases). Germline values: CDR1 GTSNPN, CDR2 SVGIG (reference sequence). The V end was cut by 1 base, the J end by 4 bases, with 7 bases between. The CDR3 spans 12 residues. The CDR3 region has the DNA TGTGCCTGGAGTGAGGCGGGAGAGACCCAGTACTTC. This translates into CAWSEAGETQYF.

The chain uses TRBV10-3 and TRBJ2-7; unclear D gene. CDR3 size: 13 residues. The germline V and J ends were trimmed by 3 bases and 4 bases, with 10 bases remaining between them. CDR1 is ENHRY and CDR2 is SYGVKD in the germline V gene. CDR3 loop: CAISDTTAYEQYF. CDR3 sequence (DNA): TGTGCCATCAGTGACACGACGGCTTACGAGCAGTACTTC.

The genes are TRBV27 and TRBJ2-7, with D perhaps being TRBD1 or TRBD2 (5 bases each). The CDR3 covers 14 residues. Trimming shortened V by 7 bases and J by 2 bases, and 15 bases separated the two germline ends. Per the germline V gene, CDR1 is MNHEY and CDR2 is SMNVEV (reference sequence). This chain's CDR3 is CASTEGPPTYEQYF. The CDR3 nucleotides are TGTGCCAGCACAGAGGGGCCCCCGACCTACGAGCAGTACTTC.

The V gene is TRBV5-1, the J gene TRBJ2-1, with D possibly TRBD2 on 6 matching bases. The germline gives CDR1 SGHRS, CDR2 YFSETQ. V was pared by 4 bases and J by 9 bases, with 20 bases between. This CDR3 has 15 residues. The chain's CDR3 is CASSLTSPGTVEQFF. The CDR3 DNA reads TGCGCCAGCAGCCTAACTAGCCCCGGTACGGTTGAGCAGTTCTTC.

The gene calls are TRBV15 and TRBJ2-7, with 8 bases fitting TRBD1. Unmatched junction bases numbered 8, after V lost 8 bases and J lost 5 bases. Germline V gene sequence: CDR1 LNHNV, CDR2 YYDKDF (reference sequence). The CDR3 extends over 13 amino acids. Here the CDR3 reads CATADRGRDEQYF. For the CDR3, the DNA is TGTGCCACCGCAGACAGGGGACGCGACGAGCAGTACTTC.

As concerns this clone: The sample contains more than one DNA sequence encoding this CDR3. The chain carries TRBV30 and TRBJ1-1; tentatively, D is TRBD1 (5 bases). CDR3 size: 12 residues. The germline V and J ends were trimmed by 1 base and 3 bases, with 6 bases remaining between them. Germline values: CDR1 GTSNPN, CDR2 SVGIG (reference sequence). CDR3 region: CAWSGGDTEAFF. CDR3 in DNA: TGTGCCTGGAGTGGAGGGGACACTGAAGCTTTCTTT.

This chain uses TRBV7-8 with TRBJ1-1; possibly TRBD1 for D (5 bases). V was pared by 5 bases and J by 3 bases, with 13 bases between. The length of the CDR3 is 14 residues. The germline gives CDR1 SGHVS, CDR2 FQNEAQ. The CDR3 loop is CASSHGTTYTEAFF. DNA of the CDR3: TGTGCCAGCAGCCACGGGACGACATACACTGAAGCTTTCTTT.